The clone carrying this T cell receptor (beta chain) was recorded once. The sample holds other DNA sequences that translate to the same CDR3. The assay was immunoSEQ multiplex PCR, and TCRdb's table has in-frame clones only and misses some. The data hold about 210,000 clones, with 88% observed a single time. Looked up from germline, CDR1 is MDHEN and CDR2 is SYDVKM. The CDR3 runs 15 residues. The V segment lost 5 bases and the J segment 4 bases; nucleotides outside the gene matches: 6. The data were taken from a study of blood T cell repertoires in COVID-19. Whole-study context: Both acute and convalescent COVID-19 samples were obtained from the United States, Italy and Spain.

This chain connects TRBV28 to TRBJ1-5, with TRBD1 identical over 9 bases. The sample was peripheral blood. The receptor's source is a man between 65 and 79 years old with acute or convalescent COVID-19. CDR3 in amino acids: CASSPRDRVNQPQHF. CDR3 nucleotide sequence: TGTGCCAGCAGTCCCCGGGACAGGGTTAATCAGCCCCAGCATTTT. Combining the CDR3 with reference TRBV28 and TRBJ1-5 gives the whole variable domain DVKVTQSSRYLVKRTGEKVFLECVQDMDHENMFWYRQDPGLGLRLIYFSYDVKMKEKGDIPEGYSVSREKKERFSLILESASTNQTSMYLCASSPRDRVNQPQHFGDGTRLSIL.